This T cell receptor beta chain originates from a study of T-cell reconstitution after alpha-beta-depleted transplantation in children. Whole-study results and caveats: It was newly produced T cells that mostly accounted for T-cell counts and diversity one year after transplant. The study reportedly traced alpha-beta T cells about two months after transplant to several hundred expanded graft clones. At day 60, the high TCRbeta diversity found in some patients originated from recipient T cells and thymic progenitors that had survived.

This CDR3 contains 13 residues. The V gene end was trimmed by 4 bases and the J gene end by 4 bases; junction bases not matched to a gene: 3. In regard to this clonotype: Antigen unknown.

Preparing the TCRbeta library involved the use of unique molecular identifiers. From the PCR reads, TCRdb called clonotypes with MiXCR, one entry per CDR3 protein. The sample carries almost 500,000 distinct CDR3 sequences, 10% recorded once. V is TRBV12-3 or TRBV12-4 and J is TRBJ2-7, with 8 bases identical to TRBD2. The sample was PBMCs, taken before TCRalphabeta/CD19-depleted stem cell transplant. This sequence was found in a child aged 2 to 10 with inherited bone marrow failure, due to receive a stem cell transplant. Here the CDR3 DNA reads TGTGCCAGCAGTTACAGCGGGAGATACGAGCAGTACTTC. Its protein is CASSYSGRYEQYF.